This T cell receptor (beta chain) emerged from a study of shared clonotypes between healthy human individuals. Details on this clone: No antigen is known for it.

The V gene's germline CDR1 is SGHNT and CDR2 YYREEE (reference sequence). With 5 bases removed from V and 7 bases from J, the gap between germline ends came to 22 bases. This CDR3 region has 16 residues. Data came from immunoSEQ multiplex PCR; TCRdb stores just in-frame clones and leaves some out. The repertoire holds over a million clones, with 98% to 99% as singletons. Study-level points and caveats: A few donors had about 5% of their naive CD4 clonotypes in common.

The chain couples TRBV5-4 to TRBJ2-1; D is possibly TRBD1 (6 bases). Source material: naive CD4+ T cells sorted from blood. Subset in this sample: CD45RA+ positively selected. The source is a man aged 25-45 years in good health. CDR3 DNA: TGTGCCAGCAGAGACCCCACAGGGAAATTCGGAAATGAGCAGTTCTTC. It is translated as CASRDPTGKFGNEQFF.